The 30 T cell receptor beta chains below were found in one sample sequenced in a study of blood T cell repertoires in COVID-19. Repertoires were generated with immunoSEQ multiplex PCR, while TCRdb's copy carries only in-frame clones and drops some. In the table there are 210,000 or so clones, around 80% of which are singletons. Specimen: peripheral blood. The receptors were sampled from a woman at least 80 years old with COVID-19, enrolled during active disease.

The chain couples TRBV18 to TRBJ2-5; D is undetermined. The germline V gene has CDR1 KGHSH and CDR2 LQKENI. The V end was cut by 3 bases, the J end by 0 bases, with 2 bases between. This CDR3 is built from 12 residues. The CDR3 reads CASSPDQETQYF. The CDR3 nucleotides are TGTGCCAGCTCACCCGACCAAGAGACCCAGTACTTC.

The J gene is TRBJ1-2, the V gene TRBV27, with D hard to call. Germline CDR1 reads MNHEY; CDR2 reads SMNVEV (reference sequence). V shed 0 bases and J shed 8 bases, with 10 bases lying between them. The CDR3 runs to 13 residues. The CDR3 protein is CASSLSGSLGYTF. The CDR3 DNA reads as TGTGCCAGCAGTTTATCTGGGAGTTTGGGCTACACCTTC.

The chain joins TRBV11-2 to TRBJ1-5; 7 nucleotides align to TRBD1. V dropped 4 bases and J dropped 9; count of bases not matched to a gene: 12. In germline, CDR1 is SGHAT, CDR2 FQNNGV. This CDR3 is 15 amino acids long. CDR3 nucleotide sequence: TGTGCCAGCAGCTCCGACAGGGCCGGGGCACGGCCCCAGCATTTT. Protein sequence: CASSSDRAGARPQHF.

The chain employs TRBV3-1 (or the pseudogene TRBV3-2) and TRBJ1-2; D unresolved. The ends were cut back, 0 bases at V and 4 bases at J, with 9 bases in the middle. CDR1 and CDR2 from the germline V gene are LGHDT and YNNKEL (reference sequence). This CDR3 is built from 14 residues. This CDR3 reads CASSQDGEAYGYTF. The CDR3 DNA sequence: TGTGCCAGCAGCCAAGATGGAGAAGCCTATGGCTACACCTTC.

The chain couples TRBV11-2 to TRBJ1-4; 8 bases fit TRBD1. CDR3 length: 13 amino acids. With V trimmed by 4 bases and J by 7 bases, 2 bases remained unmatched. Germline V CDR1 and CDR2: SGHAT, FQNNGV. The CDR3 DNA sequence: TGTGCCAGCAGCTCGGGACAGGCTGAAAAACTGTTTTTT. It specifies CASSSGQAEKLFF.

Turning to this clone: Other DNA sequences in the sample encode the same CDR3. The chain uses TRBV2 and TRBJ1-1; 9 bases match TRBD1. The CDR3 has 14 residues. Germline V gene lookup returns CDR1 SNHLY and CDR2 FYNNEI. With 4 bases clipped from V and 5 bases from J, the junction kept 5 bases outside the gene matches. The CDR3 loop is CASSGGQGKTEAFF. The CDR3, as DNA: TGTGCCAGCAGTGGGGGACAGGGAAAAACTGAAGCTTTCTTT.

The gene calls are TRBV19 and TRBJ1-5; a possible D gene is TRBD1 (5 bases). CDR1 is LNHDA, CDR2 SQIVND, per germline (reference sequence). Trimming stripped 7 bases from V and 4 bases from J, with 20 bases between. This CDR3 is 16 amino acids long. CDR3 coding DNA: TGTGCCAGTAATTGGGGGGGTCCGCTTACAAATCAGCCCCAGCATTTT. Translating it yields CASNWGGPLTNQPQHF.

The rearrangement joins TRBV6-6 to TRBJ1-5; possibly TRBD1 for D (5 bases). The germline CDR1 and CDR2 sequences are MNHNY and SVGAGI (reference sequence). V was shortened by 8 bases and J by 2 bases, with 13 bases between the two germline ends. This CDR3 is built from 14 residues. The CDR3 loop is CASLQGVGNQPQHF. CDR3 nucleotides: TGTGCCAGCCTTCAAGGGGTTGGCAATCAGCCCCAGCATTTT.

This chain links TRBV10-3 with TRBJ2-6; perhaps TRBD1 as D (5 bases). Trimming took 3 bases from V and 2 from J, leaving 14 bases between them. The CDR3 sequence is 17 residues long. The germline gives CDR1 ENHRY, CDR2 SYGVKD. The CDR3 DNA is TGTGCCATCAGTGACCCCCAAAGGGGCACTGGGGCCAACGTCCTGACTTTC. Its protein is CAISDPQRGTGANVLTF.

This clone was seen a single time. The V gene is TRBV18, the J gene TRBJ1-2, with 7 positions matching TRBD1. Germline CDR1 KGHSH, CDR2 LQKENI. The V segment lost 3 bases and the J segment 4 bases; nucleotides outside the gene matches: 5. The CDR3 is 14 residues long. The CDR3 DNA reads TGTGCCAGCTCACCCGACAGGGCGAGCTATGGCTACACCTTC. Translated, it gives CASSPDRASYGYTF.

The chain couples TRBV27 to TRBJ2-3, with 8 bases fitting TRBD2. V dropped 4 bases and J dropped 2; count of bases not matched to a gene: 2. This CDR3 contains 14 residues. The V gene's germline CDR1 is MNHEY and CDR2 SMNVEV (reference sequence). As DNA, the CDR3 is TGTGCCAGCAGTTCACTAGCGGTCACAGATACGCAGTATTTT. This translates into CASSSLAVTDTQYF.

V usage is TRBV6-5 and J usage is TRBJ1-1, with 9 bases aligning to TRBD1. CDR3 length: 16 amino acids. With 4 bases clipped from V and 11 bases from J, the junction kept 17 bases outside the gene matches. CDR1 and CDR2 (germline): MNHEY, SVGAGI. The DNA for the CDR3 is TGTGCCAGCAGTTGGAATTGGGGGACCCTCGACAGGGGGGCTTTCTTT. This codes for CASSWNWGTLDRGAFF.

V is TRBV9 and J is TRBJ2-1; D is unresolved. Trimming took 1 base from V and 0 from J, leaving 8 bases between them. The CDR3 spans 15 residues. CDR1 is SGDLS, CDR2 YYNGEE, per germline. The CDR3 coding sequence is TGTGCCAGCAGCGTAACCGGGTACTCCTACAATGAGCAGTTCTTC. This sequence encodes CASSVTGYSYNEQFF.

The gene calls are TRBV14 and TRBJ1-1, with D possibly being TRBD1 (5 bases). CDR3 length: 16 amino acids. V was cut by 7 bases and J by 4 bases, with 22 bases left in between. Germline assignment: CDR1 SGHDN and CDR2 FVKESK. This chain's CDR3 is CASTPAGQDYRTEAFF. Here the CDR3 DNA reads TGTGCCAGCACCCCTGCGGGGCAGGATTATCGCACTGAAGCTTTCTTT.

In its sample, this clone was seen a few times. The chain combines TRBV6-5 with TRBJ2-7; D possibly corresponds to TRBD1 (6 bases). V dropped 2 bases and J dropped 4 bases, with 12 bases sitting between them. CDR3 length: 14 residues. Germline CDR1 is MNHEY and CDR2 is SVGAGI. CDR3 nucleotide sequence: TGTGCCAGCAGTTACCGTGGGACACTATACGAGCAGTACTTC. Amino acids: CASSYRGTLYEQYF.

This clone was picked up a small number of times. The germline gene is not matched at one end of the junction; a read error may be the cause. This rearrangement joins TRBV9 to TRBJ2-7; D not certain. The CDR3 is 14 amino acids. Germline CDR1 reads SGDLS; CDR2 reads YYNGEE. The CDR3 DNA reads as TGTGCCAGCAGCGGTTCCGGCGTAGCATACGCGCAGTACTTC. Encoded protein: CASSGSGVAYAQYF.

This chain links TRBV19 with TRBJ1-3; tentative D call: TRBD1 (5 bases). Trimming shortened V by 8 bases and J by 4 bases, and 18 bases separated the two germline ends. The germline V gene has CDR1 LNHDA and CDR2 SQIVND (reference sequence). The CDR3 has 15 amino acids. The chain's CDR3 is CASEDMVFLGNTIYF. The CDR3 DNA follows: TGTGCCAGTGAGGACATGGTTTTCCTCGGAAACACCATATATTTT.

The chain is built from TRBV3-1 (or the pseudogene TRBV3-2) and TRBJ1-1, with 7 bases lining up with TRBD1. The CDR3 contains 16 residues. Germline V gene lookup returns CDR1 LGHDT and CDR2 YNNKEL (reference sequence). Trimming took 2 bases from V and 2 from J; bases not matched to a gene: 8. The DNA of the CDR3 is TGTGCCAGCAGCCAACGGACCCAGGGGGAAAACACTGAAGCTTTCTTT. It codes for CASSQRTQGENTEAFF.

The rearrangement joins TRBV28 to TRBJ1-1, with no clear D. The germline V and J ends were trimmed by 9 bases and 0 bases, with 11 bases remaining between them. The germline V gene encodes CDR1 MDHEN and CDR2 SYDVKM. CDR3 size: 13 residues. CDR3 amino acids: CASSTTMNTEAFF. CDR3 nucleotides: TGTGCCAGTTCGACAACCATGAACACTGAAGCTTTCTTT.

This sequence joins TRBV5-4 and TRBJ2-7, with D hard to call. The CDR3 covers 12 residues. V was trimmed by 4 bases and J by 3 bases, leaving 8 bases between them. Germline V gives CDR1 SGHNT, CDR2 YYREEE (reference sequence). The CDR3 spells CASSTTGYEQYF. The CDR3 DNA reads as TGTGCCAGCAGCACGACGGGCTACGAGCAGTACTTC.

The V gene is TRBV5-4, the J gene TRBJ2-2; TRBD2 aligns across 7 bases. This CDR3 has 14 residues. The V segment lost 10 bases and the J segment 0 bases; nucleotides outside the gene matches: 6. Germline V gene data show CDR1 as SGHNT and CDR2 as YYREEE (reference sequence). In DNA form, the CDR3 reads TGTGCCGGGGGGGAAGATTCGAACACCGGGGAGCTGTTTTTT. Translated: CAGGEDSNTGELFF.

This chain uses TRBV5-5 with TRBJ1-4, with D uncertain. V dropped 4 bases and J dropped 0 bases, with 16 bases sitting between them. The CDR3 is made up of 17 amino acids. Germline V gene lookup returns CDR1 SGHKS and CDR2 YYEKEE (reference sequence). The CDR3 DNA sequence: TGTGCCAGCAGCCCTGTTGAGGTGAGTGCAACTAATGAAAAACTGTTTTTT. Its translation is CASSPVEVSATNEKLFF.

The chain employs TRBV18 and TRBJ2-7; weak D call: TRBD2 (5 bases). The CDR3 extends over 13 amino acids. The germline CDR1 and CDR2 sequences are KGHSH and LQKENI. Trimming took off 6 bases at V and 5 bases at J, with 14 bases between the two ends. The CDR3 is CASSPSGGHEQYF. DNA for the CDR3: TGTGCCAGCTCCCCCTCGGGCGGGCACGAGCAGTACTTC.

The genes are TRBV28 and TRBJ1-1, with 7 bases matching TRBD1. V was pared by 10 bases and J by 2 bases, with 7 bases of the junction left unmatched. This CDR3 is 13 amino acids long. The germline V gene has CDR1 MDHEN and CDR2 SYDVKM. The CDR3 loop is CATIQGHNTEAFF. DNA for the CDR3: TGTGCCACCATACAGGGGCACAACACTGAAGCTTTCTTT.

This sequence joins TRBV9 and TRBJ2-5; 7 bases fit TRBD2. This CDR3 has 14 amino acids. The germline V gene encodes CDR1 SGDLS and CDR2 YYNGEE. Trimming at V came to 5 bases and at J to 5 bases, leaving 9 bases not matched to a gene. CDR3: CASSQTSTAETQYF. CDR3 sequence (DNA): TGTGCCAGCAGTCAGACTAGCACGGCGGAGACCCAGTACTTC.

The V and J genes are TRBV5-1 and TRBJ1-1; TRBD1 is a possible D gene (6 bases). The CDR3 loop spans 14 amino acids. Germline lookup yields CDR1 SGHRS and CDR2 YFSETQ. With 4 bases removed from V and 5 bases from J, the gap between germline ends came to 15 bases. The CDR3 region has the DNA TGCGCCAGCAGCGAAACAGGGTTCCAGACTGAAGCTTTCTTT. Translating gives CASSETGFQTEAFF.

The chain employs TRBV5-1 and TRBJ2-7, with 11 nucleotides matching TRBD1. The CDR3 is made up of 15 amino acids. The V segment lost 4 bases and the J segment 3 bases; nucleotides outside the gene matches: 6. Germline V gives CDR1 SGHRS, CDR2 YFSETQ. The CDR3: CASSQTGTGGYEQYF. Here the CDR3 DNA reads TGCGCCAGCAGCCAGACCGGGACAGGGGGCTACGAGCAGTACTTC.

The gene calls are TRBV6-1 and TRBJ2-5, with 7 nucleotides matching TRBD2. CDR1 and CDR2 from the germline V gene are MNHNS and SASEGT. The length of the CDR3 is 15 residues. Germline trimming cut 2 bases from V and 6 bases from J; bases unmatched to any gene: 9. The CDR3: CASSERWGGAQTQYF. CDR3 nucleotide sequence: TGTGCCAGCAGTGAAAGGTGGGGGGGTGCTCAGACCCAGTACTTC.

The V call is TRBV5-1, the J call TRBJ1-3; a weak D match, TRBD1 (5 bases). The V end was cut by 4 bases, the J end by 0 bases, with 14 bases between. Per germline, CDR1 SGHRS and CDR2 YFSETQ. The CDR3 is 16 amino acids. The CDR3 DNA sequence: TGCGCCAGCAGCCCTATCGGGACTGCCTCTGGAAACACCATATATTTT. It specifies CASSPIGTASGNTIYF. The full variable domain, with the rest looked up from reference TRBV5-1 and TRBJ1-3, is KAGVTQTPRYLIKTRGQQVTLSCSPISGHRSVSWYQQTPGQGLQFLFEYFSETQRNKGNFPGRFSGRQFSNSRSEMNVSTLELGDSALYLCASSPIGTASGNTIYFGEGSWLTVV.

The J gene is TRBJ1-2, the V gene TRBV3-1 (or the pseudogene TRBV3-2), with 11 bases matching TRBD1. Germline CDR1 and CDR2: LGHDT and YNNKEL (reference sequence). This CDR3 spans 15 amino acids. J was trimmed by 2 bases and V by 8 bases; bases with no gene match: 7. The CDR3 coding sequence is TGTGCCAGCGGACCGGGACAGGGGGGGAACTATGGCTACACCTTC. Translating it yields CASGPGQGGNYGYTF.